A single sample gave rise to the 14 T cell receptor beta chains below, sequenced in a study of blood T cell repertoires in COVID-19. Repertoires were generated with immunoSEQ multiplex PCR, while TCRdb's copy carries only in-frame clones and drops some. The data hold about 260,000 clones, with around 84% observed a single time. The sequenced sample was peripheral blood. The receptors stem from a man aged 60 to 75 with acute or convalescent COVID-19.

The chain recombines TRBV6-5 with TRBJ1-5; perhaps TRBD1 as D (5 bases). CDR1 is MNHEY, CDR2 SVGAGI, per germline. The CDR3 sequence is 14 residues long. Trimming took 6 bases from V and 6 from J, leaving 15 bases between them. CDR3 nucleotide sequence: TGTGCCAGCAGCCCGGGGGGGACCGGTCAGCCCCAGCATTTT. This encodes CASSPGGTGQPQHF.

The V and J genes are TRBV6-4 and TRBJ2-3; 7 bases match TRBD1. After removal of 8 bases from V and 7 bases from J, the junction contained 15 bases not matched to a gene. The CDR3 has 15 amino acids. Germline V gene lookup returns CDR1 MRHNA and CDR2 SNTAGT. CDR3 sequence reads: CASGGQWGTPHTQYF. The DNA of the CDR3 is TGTGCCAGCGGGGGACAGTGGGGTACGCCGCATACGCAGTATTTT.

This chain links TRBV27 with TRBJ1-4, with unresolved D. The CDR3 spans 15 residues. V lost 5 bases, J lost 3 bases, and 13 bases lay in between. Germline CDR1 and CDR2: MNHEY and SMNVEV (reference sequence). The CDR3, as DNA: TGTGCCAGCAGTCCCATGTGGTCAGCTAATGAAAAACTGTTTTTT. Translated: CASSPMWSANEKLFF.

The rearrangement uses TRBV11-2 and TRBJ2-7; TRBD1 matches 8 bases. Per the germline V gene, CDR1 is SGHAT and CDR2 is FQNNGV. The ends lost 5 bases at V and 0 bases at J; junction bases unmatched: 3. This CDR3 is built from 14 residues. The CDR3 loop reads CASSRGQASYEQYF. As DNA, the CDR3 is TGTGCCAGCAGCCGGGGACAGGCCTCCTACGAGCAGTACTTC.

This clone was observed once. The J gene is TRBJ2-4, the V gene TRBV5-8, with D perhaps matching TRBD1 (6 bases). The germline V and J ends were trimmed by 0 bases and 2 bases, with 9 bases remaining between them. Germline V gene data show CDR1 as SGHTS and CDR2 as YDEGEE. There are 15 residues in the CDR3. The CDR3 DNA sequence: TGTGCCAGCAGCTTGGCAGGGGTCCCCAAAAACATTCAGTACTTC. As protein: CASSLAGVPKNIQYF.

The chain uses TRBV6-5 and TRBJ1-2; 7 nucleotides line up with TRBD1. The germline CDR1 and CDR2 sequences are MNHEY and SVGAGI. The CDR3 spans 13 residues. The V and J ends lost 6 bases and 4 bases, in that order; junction bases with no gene match: 5. The CDR3 DNA follows: TGTGCCAGCAGCTTCACAGGGGCCTATGGCTACACCTTC. It encodes CASSFTGAYGYTF.

The rearrangement joins TRBV9 to TRBJ2-1, with 12 nucleotides matching TRBD2. CDR1 and CDR2 (germline): SGDLS, YYNGEE. Trimming at V came to 4 bases and at J to 8 bases, leaving 7 bases not matched to a gene. The CDR3 runs 15 residues. The DNA for the CDR3 is TGTGCCAGCAGCCCCACTAGCGGGGGGCTCCATGAGCAGTTCTTC. Amino acids: CASSPTSGGLHEQFF.

The chain combines TRBV3-1 (or the pseudogene TRBV3-2) with TRBJ1-3, with no clear D. The V and J ends lost 4 bases and 0 bases respectively, with 10 bases between them. Germline V lookup: CDR1 LGHDT, CDR2 YNNKEL (reference sequence). The CDR3 runs 15 residues. CDR3 amino acids: CASSPFTSSGNTIYF. CDR3 bases: TGTGCCAGCAGCCCTTTCACTAGCTCTGGAAACACCATATATTTT.

The CDR3, as DNA: TGTGCCAGCAGTAGGAAAGGGGGCTACGAGCAGTACTTC. This encodes CASSRKGGYEQYF. This chain links TRBV27 with TRBJ2-7, with TRBD1 as a possible D gene (6 bases). This CDR3 comprises 13 residues. Trimming removed 5 bases at V and 3 bases at J, with 11 bases between. Germline V lookup: CDR1 MNHEY, CDR2 SMNVEV (reference sequence).

The J gene is TRBJ1-1, the V gene TRBV6-6; TRBD1 matches at 11 bases. Losses at the gene ends were 6 bases for V and 2 bases for J; bases not matched to a gene: 8. Germline CDR1 is MNHNY and CDR2 is SVGAGI (reference sequence). The CDR3 is 16 residues long. The DNA of the CDR3 is TGTGCCAGCAGCCCTGGACAGGGGGCAGGTAACACTGAAGCTTTCTTT. Translation gives CASSPGQGAGNTEAFF.

This chain joins TRBV28 and TRBJ2-2; D remains unclear. CDR1 and CDR2 (germline): MDHEN, SYDVKM. The V and J ends lost 3 bases and 2 bases respectively, with 7 bases between them. This CDR3 has 14 amino acids. The DNA for the CDR3 is TGTGCCAGCAGTTTGCATACTAACACCGGGGAGCTGTTTTTT. Translation: CASSLHTNTGELFF.

V usage is TRBV5-1 and J usage is TRBJ2-7; the D is unclear. Trimming cost V 4 bases and J 3 bases, with 17 bases left between them. The V gene's germline CDR1 is SGHRS and CDR2 YFSETQ. There are 15 residues in the CDR3. In DNA, the CDR3 is TGCGCCAGCAGCCCCTCGGGTCTCTCCCACTACGAGCAGTACTTC. Residues: CASSPSGLSHYEQYF.

The chain links TRBV6-5 to TRBJ1-1; D remains unclear. Trimming took off 6 bases at V and 1 base at J, with 15 bases between the two ends. Germline V gives CDR1 MNHEY, CDR2 SVGAGI. The CDR3 length is 15 residues. Here the CDR3 reads CASSQRAGSNTEAFF. In DNA, the CDR3 is TGTGCCAGCAGCCAACGAGCGGGCTCGAACACTGAAGCTTTCTTT.

The rearrangement joins TRBV6-2 or TRBV6-3 to TRBJ2-7; D perhaps matches TRBD2 (6 bases). Germline V CDR1 and CDR2: MNHEY, SVGEGT. V was pared by 3 bases and J by 6 bases, with 15 bases between. The CDR3 covers 14 residues. CDR3 nucleotides: TGTGCCAGCAGTTATGCCTCCTTGGAGGGCGAGCAGTACTTC. It yields the protein CASSYASLEGEQYF.